Given below is one T cell receptor beta chain in context. Its antigen is still unknown. TCRdb keeps only in-frame clones here, not all; method: immunoSEQ multiplex PCR. The sample yields 150,000 to 250,000 clones, 72% seen once. This sample stems from a study of cytotoxic CD8 clonotypes in ibrutinib-treated CLL. Regarding the study as a whole: Clonality rose at ibrutinib response and fell back toward baseline at progression.

V shed 5 bases, J shed 2 bases, and the junction held 5 bases outside the gene matches. The CDR3 covers 16 residues. Germline CDR1 is PRHDT and CDR2 is FYEKMQ (reference sequence). Specimen: PBMCs, collected after 24 months of ibrutinib treatment. This rearrangement joins TRBV13 to TRBJ1-3, with 11 nucleotides matching TRBD1. This clonotype originated in a human donor with chronic lymphocytic leukemia. In nucleotides, the CDR3 is TGTGCCAGCAGCCGGACAGGGGGCTTGGCTGGAAACACCATATATTTT. This sequence encodes CASSRTGGLAGNTIYF.